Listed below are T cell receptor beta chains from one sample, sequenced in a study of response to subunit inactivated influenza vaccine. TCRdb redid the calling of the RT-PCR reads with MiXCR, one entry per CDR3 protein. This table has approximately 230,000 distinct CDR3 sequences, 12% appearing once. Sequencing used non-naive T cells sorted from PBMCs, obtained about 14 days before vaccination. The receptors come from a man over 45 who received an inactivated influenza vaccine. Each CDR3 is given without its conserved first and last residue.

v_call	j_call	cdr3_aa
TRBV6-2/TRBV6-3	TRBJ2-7	ASRDLGQSYEQY
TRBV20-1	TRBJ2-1	SAPGLRGNEQF
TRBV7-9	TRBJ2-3	ASSFDRGGSQY
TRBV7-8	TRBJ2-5	ASSFGSGGPGETQY
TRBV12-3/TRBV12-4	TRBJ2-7	ASSLSFPSRGRVNEQY
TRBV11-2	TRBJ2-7	ASTEIGLAGEYEQY
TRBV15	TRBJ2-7	ATGQETPYEQY
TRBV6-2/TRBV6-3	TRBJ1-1	ASSYRAVNTEAF
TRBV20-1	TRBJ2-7	SARDFRQGRQY
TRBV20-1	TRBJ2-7	SARVTGTYEQY
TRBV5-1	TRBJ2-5	ASSLGEEETQY
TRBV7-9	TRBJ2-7	ASSFAGNYEQY
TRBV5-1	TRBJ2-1	ASSLAPGQGNNEQF
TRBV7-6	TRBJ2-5	ASSLGGYMETQY
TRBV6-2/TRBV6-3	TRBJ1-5	ASRRGHFPAGNQPQH
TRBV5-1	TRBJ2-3	ASSPGDSLTDTQY
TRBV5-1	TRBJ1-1	ASSGGGGAGNTEAF
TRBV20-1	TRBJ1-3	SARDHRTRSTIY
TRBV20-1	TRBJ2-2	SARPVAGGRTGELF
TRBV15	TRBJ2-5	ATSRTNPRDRGETQY
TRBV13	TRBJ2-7	ASSLGQTEQY
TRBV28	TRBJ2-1	ASSNSGESIYEQF
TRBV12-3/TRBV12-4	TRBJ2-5	ASRRQGGETQY
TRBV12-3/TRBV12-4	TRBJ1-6	ASSSAGTGVSPLH
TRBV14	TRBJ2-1	ASSRRGLYNEQF
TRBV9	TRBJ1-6	ASSKTGSHNSPLH
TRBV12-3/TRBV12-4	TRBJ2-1	ASSFGLAGKRVNEQF
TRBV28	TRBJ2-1	ASSFGAREQF
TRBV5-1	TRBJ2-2	ASSPVGGLNTGELF
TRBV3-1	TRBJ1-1	ASSQDVRRQSYTEAF
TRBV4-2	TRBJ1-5	ASSQDLGGKNQPQH
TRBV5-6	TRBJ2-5	ASSSQFLGFGETQY
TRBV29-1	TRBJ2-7	SVRGADSYEQY
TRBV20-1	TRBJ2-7	SARRDESYEQY
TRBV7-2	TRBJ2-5	ASSLGDRVRETQY